These 19 T cell receptor beta chains share one sample of origin, sequenced in a study of identical twins. TCRdb reprocessed the 5' RACE reads with MiXCR, giving one entry per CDR3 protein. The sample consists of 250,000 to 300,000 distinct CDR3 sequences, around 8.3% of them appearing once. A further study also used this sample, focusing on yellow fever vaccine responses in identical twins.

Source material: CD8+ T cells sorted from blood. These receptors came from a woman younger than 35 in good health.

At least ten counts were recorded for this clonotype. V gene TRBV7-9 combines with J gene TRBJ2-7; tentatively, D is TRBD2 (6 bases). The CDR3 runs to 14 residues. The V gene lost 3 bases and the J gene lost 5 bases, with 14 bases spanning the gap. Looked up from germline, CDR1 is SEHNR and CDR2 is FQNEAQ (reference sequence). The CDR3 loop is CASSLEGLGHEQYF. In DNA, the CDR3 is TGTGCCAGCAGCTTGGAGGGCCTCGGTCACGAGCAGTACTTC.

In this sample, this clonotype turned up many times. The V call is TRBV2, the J call TRBJ2-1; 10 nucleotides match TRBD2. J lost 2 bases, V lost 1 base, and 2 bases had no gene match. This CDR3 has 16 residues. Germline loops: CDR1 SNHLY, CDR2 FYNNEI. This CDR3 is CASSEGTSGPYNEQFF. The DNA of the CDR3 is TGTGCCAGCAGTGAAGGGACTAGCGGACCCTACAATGAGCAGTTCTTC.

This clonotype was seen at least ten times. The gene calls are TRBV2 and TRBJ2-1, with a possible D match to TRBD2 (6 bases). This CDR3 comprises 14 residues. CDR1 is SNHLY and CDR2 is FYNNEI in the germline V gene. Trimming removed 7 bases at V and 2 bases at J, with 12 bases between. The CDR3 DNA sequence: TGTGCCAGCAATGGCGGGGATACCTACAATGAGCAGTTCTTC. It translates to CASNGGDTYNEQFF.

This clonotype was detected ten times or more. This chain uses TRBV7-9 with TRBJ2-3; D not certain. CDR3 length: 9 residues. The germline V gene encodes CDR1 SEHNR and CDR2 FQNEAQ (reference sequence). V was clipped by 5 bases and J by 14 bases, with 8 bases between them. In nucleotides, the CDR3 is TGTGCCAGCAGCGAGCCCGGGTATTTT. The encoded protein is CASSEPGYF.

This clonotype was recorded a few times. The rearrangement uses TRBV9 and TRBJ2-2; TRBD2 matches at 7 bases. Germline lookup yields CDR1 SGDLS and CDR2 YYNGEE. The junction had 15 bases not matched to a gene; V was cut back by 4 bases and J by 6 bases. The CDR3 is 17 residues long. Here the CDR3 reads CASSSQSTSDLAGELFF. The CDR3 nucleotides read TGTGCCAGCAGCTCCCAAAGTACTAGCGATTTGGCCGGGGAGCTGTTTTTT.

The rearrangement uses TRBV6-1 and TRBJ2-7, with D perhaps matching TRBD2 (6 bases). This CDR3 has 17 residues. Germline CDR1 is MNHNS and CDR2 is SASEGT. The V and J ends lost 2 bases and 3 bases respectively, with 20 bases between them. The CDR3 DNA follows: TGTGCCAGCAGTGAATTCTCCCCGGGGGAAGGGTTCTACGAGCAGTACTTC. Its translation: CASSEFSPGEGFYEQYF.

This clonotype was observed many times. The chain has TRBV5-1 and TRBJ2-7, with 7 bases aligning to TRBD1. This CDR3 is 13 amino acids long. CDR1 is SGHRS and CDR2 is YFSETQ in the germline V gene. J gave up 4 bases and V 2 bases, and 3 bases lay outside the gene matches. CDR3 region: CASSFGTEYEQYF. The CDR3, as DNA: TGCGCCAGCAGCTTCGGGACAGAGTACGAGCAGTACTTC.

The genes are TRBV20-1 and TRBJ2-1, with TRBD2 identical over 8 bases. The length of the CDR3 is 12 residues. J lost 16 bases, V lost 0 bases, and 8 bases had no gene match. In germline, CDR1 is DFQATT, CDR2 SNEGSKA (reference sequence). CDR3 nucleotides: TGCAGTGCTAGAGACGACGGGAGGGCCGATTTCTTC. Protein product: CSARDDGRADFF.

The chain carries TRBV19 and TRBJ2-1; TRBD2 aligns across 14 bases. Germline V lookup: CDR1 LNHDA, CDR2 SQIVND (reference sequence). This CDR3 is 18 amino acids long. With 6 bases clipped from V and 0 bases from J, the junction kept 7 bases outside the gene matches. CDR3 loop: CASRRLAGGPVSYNEQFF. CDR3 sequence (DNA): TGTGCCAGTAGGAGACTAGCGGGAGGGCCCGTCTCCTACAATGAGCAGTTCTTC.

In its sample, this clonotype was seen many times. The gene calls are TRBV7-9 and TRBJ2-5; 8 bases line up with TRBD2. From germline, CDR1 is SEHNR and CDR2 FQNEAQ (reference sequence). The CDR3 length is 16 residues. With V trimmed by 4 bases and J by 1 base, 8 bases remained unmatched. The CDR3: CASSSHTTSGQETQYF. The CDR3 DNA is TGTGCCAGCAGCTCCCACACAACTAGCGGCCAAGAGACCCAGTACTTC.

Only a few counts were recorded for this clonotype. The chain links TRBV7-2 to TRBJ2-5; 8 positions agree with TRBD2. The CDR3 is 16 residues long. The V and J ends lost 3 bases and 2 bases, in that order; junction bases with no gene match: 8. CDR1 is SGHTA and CDR2 is FQGNSA in the germline V gene. The CDR3 DNA follows: TGTGCCAGCAGCTTGGGCGGGAGGCTAGAGCAAGAGACCCAGTACTTC. Its translation: CASSLGGRLEQETQYF.

The sample holds many counts of this clonotype. The V call is TRBV6-2 or TRBV6-3, the J call TRBJ2-2; TRBD2 aligns across 10 bases. Trimming removed 2 bases from V and 2 bases from J; junction bases left unmatched: 8. The CDR3 sequence is 18 residues long. In germline, CDR1 is MNHEY, CDR2 SVGEGT. This chain's CDR3 is CASSYPGLAALNTGELFF. CDR3 nucleotide sequence: TGTGCCAGCAGTTACCCAGGACTAGCGGCGCTTAACACCGGGGAGCTGTTTTTT.

This clonotype was found many times. This chain connects TRBV5-1 to TRBJ2-1; D call uncertain. V was clipped by 3 bases and J by 4 bases, with 8 bases between them. The CDR3 runs 13 residues. The germline gives CDR1 SGHRS, CDR2 YFSETQ. This CDR3 is CASSWSEYNEQFF. Here the CDR3 DNA reads TGCGCCAGCAGCTGGTCGGAATACAATGAGCAGTTCTTC. The entire variable domain, with the rest obtained from reference TRBV5-1 and TRBJ2-1, is as follows: KAGVTQTPRYLIKTRGQQVTLSCSPISGHRSVSWYQQTPGQGLQFLFEYFSETQRNKGNFPGRFSGRQFSNSRSEMNVSTLELGDSALYLCASSWSEYNEQFFGPGTRLTVL.

This clonotype occurred a few times. CDR3 nucleotides: TGTGCCAGCAGCTCCCTTAGGACGGACCCCTCCTACAATGAGCAGTTCTTC. It is translated as CASSSLRTDPSYNEQFF. V usage is TRBV11-1 and J usage is TRBJ2-1; D is unresolved. The CDR3 consists of 17 residues. Trimming shortened V by 4 bases and J by 0 bases, and 16 bases separated the two germline ends. Germline V lookup: CDR1 SGHAT, CDR2 FQDESV (reference sequence).

CDR3 coding DNA: TGTGCTAGACTCCTCGTTACAGGGGTCGATGAGCAGTTCTTC. It translates to CARLLVTGVDEQFF. The V call is TRBV12-5, the J call TRBJ2-1; TRBD1 matches at 7 bases. CDR1 is LGHNT and CDR2 is FRNRAP in the germline V gene. V shed 9 bases and J 8 bases; nucleotides not matched to a gene: 13. The CDR3 spans 14 residues.

The CDR3 loop reads CAIGPRHPQYF. As DNA, the CDR3 is TGCGCCATTGGACCACGTCACCCCCAGTACTTC. J is TRBJ2-5 and V is TRBV10-2; D is unresolved. Germline CDR1 WSHSY, CDR2 SAAADI. V dropped 10 bases and J dropped 9 bases, with 15 bases sitting between them. CDR3 length: 11 amino acids.

The sample holds a few counts of this clonotype. The V call is TRBV20-1, the J call TRBJ2-7, with TRBD2 matching 8 bases. V dropped 6 bases and J dropped 3; count of bases not matched to a gene: 10. CDR3 length equals 14 residues. Looked up from germline, CDR1 is DFQATT and CDR2 is SNEGSKA (reference sequence). The CDR3 DNA reads as TGCAGTGCCCCACAACAGACTAGCGACTACGAGCAGTACTTC. Amino acid sequence: CSAPQQTSDYEQYF.

In DNA form, the CDR3 reads TGCAGTGCTATAGCGTCAGATACGCAGTATTTT. Protein sequence: CSAIASDTQYF. The chain employs TRBV20-1 and TRBJ2-3; the D gene is possibly TRBD2 (5 bases). This CDR3 has 11 residues. The germline CDR1 and CDR2 sequences are DFQATT and SNEGSKA (reference sequence). V lost 4 bases to trimming and J lost 4 bases, with 6 bases between them.

The rearrangement uses TRBV11-2 and TRBJ2-2; 9 bases align to TRBD2. This CDR3 spans 16 amino acids. After removal of 3 bases from V and 2 bases from J, the junction contained 4 bases not matched to a gene. Per germline, CDR1 SGHAT and CDR2 FQNNGV. CDR3 nucleotides: TGTGCCAGCAGCTTTCTAGCGGGGCTAAACACCGGGGAGCTGTTTTTT. This gives the protein CASSFLAGLNTGELFF.